Sequencing of this T cell receptor beta chain was carried out in a study of T cell responses to AZD1222 COVID-19 vaccine. The study's findings and limits: Regions left unmutated in variants are reportedly the target of nearly half of spike-specific TCRs.

As for this clone: The antigen is undetermined.

Second doses were pooled across both intervals (about 4 or about 12 weeks). Germline values: CDR1 MGHRA, CDR2 YSYEKL. The CDR3 runs 15 residues. V dropped 1 base and J dropped 5 bases, with 11 bases sitting between them. Some clones are missing from TCRdb's copy, which holds only in-frame ones; the method was immunoSEQ multiplex PCR. The sample gives approximately 170,000 clones, 85% to 95% of which show up once; roughly 5.6% is in the top ten. The gene calls are TRBV4-1 and TRBJ2-2, with no clear D. The TCR comes from an adult who received the AZD1222 COVID-19 vaccine. The material sequenced was peripheral blood, taken 28 days after the second AZD1222 dose. CDR3 bases: TGCGCCAGCAGCCAAGGATGGGGTGGAACCGGGGAGCTGTTTTTT. Protein product: CASSQGWGGTGELFF.